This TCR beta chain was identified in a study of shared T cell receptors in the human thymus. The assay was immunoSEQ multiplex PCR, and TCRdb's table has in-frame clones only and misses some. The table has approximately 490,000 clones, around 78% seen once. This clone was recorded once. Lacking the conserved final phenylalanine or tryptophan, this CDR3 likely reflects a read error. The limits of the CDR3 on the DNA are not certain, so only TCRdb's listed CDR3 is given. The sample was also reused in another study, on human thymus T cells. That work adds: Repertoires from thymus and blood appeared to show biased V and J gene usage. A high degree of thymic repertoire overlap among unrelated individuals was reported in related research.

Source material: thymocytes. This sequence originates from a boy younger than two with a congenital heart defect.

The CDR3 protein is CASSQMRGGAE. J is TRBJ1-1 and V is TRBV23-1; the D call of TRBD1 is as the table states it, not checked on the DNA. TRBV23-1 is sorted into the ORF group, with uncertain function. From its first to its last residue, the CDR3 has 11 amino acids.